This is a list of T cell receptor beta chains from one sample in a study of early T cells in non-severe SARS-CoV-2 infection. From the 5' RACE reads, TCRdb called clonotypes with MiXCR, one entry per CDR3 protein. This table has tens of thousands of distinct CDR3 sequences, about an eighth appearing once. Sequenced here: whole blood, sampled at baseline. The receptors stem from an adult who was a healthcare worker with PCR-confirmed SARS-CoV-2 infection or an uninfected control (not recorded which). CDR3s include the opening cysteine and the closing phenylalanine or tryptophan. Each record gives: D gene, CDR3 length, V gene, J gene, CDR3 protein. D genes are given only for firm matches.

d_gene: -; len: 16; v_gene: TRBV5-6; j_gene: TRBJ2-4; CDR3aa: CASSLWGLLAKNIQYF
d_gene: TRBD2; len: 15; v_gene: TRBV6-5; j_gene: TRBJ2-7; CDR3aa: CASSYSGEGTYEQYF
d_gene: TRBD2; len: 19; v_gene: TRBV12-3/TRBV12-4; j_gene: TRBJ2-1; CDR3aa: CASSWGGLAGGSSYNEQFF
d_gene: -; len: 15; v_gene: TRBV30; j_gene: TRBJ2-7; CDR3aa: CAWSVLGRETYEQYF
d_gene: TRBD2; len: 18; v_gene: TRBV7-2; j_gene: TRBJ2-4; CDR3aa: CASSLRTSGGSDGNIQYF
d_gene: -; len: 15; v_gene: TRBV5-1; j_gene: TRBJ2-5; CDR3aa: CASSSGPGRQETQYF
d_gene: TRBD2; len: 17; v_gene: TRBV7-3; j_gene: TRBJ2-1; CDR3aa: CASSNPGLADAYNEQFF
d_gene: TRBD2; len: 19; v_gene: TRBV20-1; j_gene: TRBJ2-7; CDR3aa: CSASPGLAGGHRPSHEQYF
d_gene: -; len: 14; v_gene: TRBV2; j_gene: TRBJ1-2; CDR3aa: CASSEVAQGNGYTF
d_gene: -; len: 13; v_gene: TRBV20-1; j_gene: TRBJ2-7; CDR3aa: CSAPETHTYEQYF
d_gene: -; len: 14; v_gene: TRBV19; j_gene: TRBJ2-3; CDR3aa: CASSPETEPDTQYF
d_gene: -; len: 16; v_gene: TRBV5-4; j_gene: TRBJ2-3; CDR3aa: CASSLGGRSRTDTQYF
d_gene: TRBD1; len: 14; v_gene: TRBV5-8; j_gene: TRBJ2-2; CDR3aa: CASSFGQGTGELFF
d_gene: TRBD1; len: 13; v_gene: TRBV11-2; j_gene: TRBJ2-4; CDR3aa: CASKQGAGNIQYF
d_gene: -; len: 13; v_gene: TRBV11-2; j_gene: TRBJ1-2; CDR3aa: CASSPDQYYGYTF
d_gene: -; len: 13; v_gene: TRBV7-3; j_gene: TRBJ1-5; CDR3aa: CASSLGQQQPQHF